One and the same sample provided the 20 T cell receptor beta chains below, sequenced in a study of blood T cell repertoires in COVID-19. Clones were read by immunoSEQ multiplex PCR, and TCRdb kept only the in-frame ones, dropping some. Of 110,000 to 150,000 clones in the sample, 79% were seen once. Sequenced sample: peripheral blood. These receptors all come from a man aged 50 or older with active or convalescent COVID-19.

The chain employs TRBV7-3 and TRBJ2-1; possible D gene TRBD2, 5 bases. Deletions cut 1 base from V and 12 bases from J, with 10 bases between. The CDR3 contains 12 residues. Germline assignment: CDR1 SGHTA and CDR2 FQGTGA. The chain's CDR3 is CASSLNLEGQFF. The CDR3 nucleotides are TGTGCCAGCAGCTTAAATCTAGAGGGGCAGTTCTTC.

This chain joins TRBV24-1 and TRBJ2-1; 13 bases match TRBD2. Per germline, CDR1 KGHDR and CDR2 SFDVKD. The CDR3 covers 14 residues. V lost 6 bases and J lost 9; bases outside the gene matches: 4. CDR3 protein: CATSTSGRASEQFF. CDR3 nucleotide sequence: TGTGCCACCAGTACTAGCGGGAGGGCCAGTGAGCAGTTCTTC.

The gene calls are TRBV7-2 and TRBJ2-3; D ambiguous. V lost 5 bases and J 3 bases, leaving 9 bases between the germline ends. CDR3 length: 13 amino acids. CDR1 is SGHTA and CDR2 is FQGNSA in the germline V gene. This CDR3 reads CASSTESTDTQYF. In nucleotides, the CDR3 is TGTGCCAGCAGCACTGAGAGTACAGATACGCAGTATTTT.

The chain links TRBV6-2 or TRBV6-3 to TRBJ2-2, with D tentatively TRBD1 (6 bases). CDR1 and CDR2 (germline): MNHEY, SVGEGT. The CDR3 extends over 15 amino acids. Trimming cost V 6 bases and J 0 bases, with 11 bases left between them. This CDR3 reads CASSTGTANTGELFF. In DNA, the CDR3 is TGTGCCAGCAGCACAGGGACGGCGAACACCGGGGAGCTGTTTTTT.

The chain is built from TRBV5-1 and TRBJ2-7, with D possibly being TRBD2 (5 bases). The CDR3 extends over 14 amino acids. Trimming left V 4 bases short and J 3 bases short, with 14 bases between. Germline V gene sequence: CDR1 SGHRS, CDR2 YFSETQ. The CDR3 is CASSVQTGSYEQYF. CDR3 nucleotide sequence: TGCGCCAGCAGCGTACAGACGGGAAGCTACGAGCAGTACTTC.

This chain uses TRBV3-1 (or the pseudogene TRBV3-2) with TRBJ2-1; 7 bases line up with TRBD2. The V gene's germline CDR1 is LGHDT and CDR2 YNNKEL (reference sequence). This CDR3 has 16 amino acids. J gave up 10 bases and V 0 bases, and 12 bases lay outside the gene matches. This chain's CDR3 is CASSQDAGAPSREQFF. DNA for the CDR3: TGTGCCAGCAGCCAAGATGCGGGAGCCCCTTCGAGGGAGCAGTTCTTC.

The rearrangement uses TRBV15 and TRBJ1-5; D unresolved. Trimming took 0 bases from V and 0 from J, leaving 6 bases between them. Germline V gene data show CDR1 as LNHNV and CDR2 as YYDKDF (reference sequence). The CDR3 has 15 amino acids. CDR3 bases: TGTGCCACCAGCAGAGATCGGGATAGCAATCAGCCCCAGCATTTT. It specifies CATSRDRDSNQPQHF.

This sequence joins TRBV3-1 (or the pseudogene TRBV3-2) and TRBJ1-2, with D tentatively TRBD1 (6 bases). Trimming stripped 0 bases from V and 3 bases from J, with 20 bases between. Germline CDR1 reads LGHDT; CDR2 reads YNNKEL (reference sequence). The CDR3 consists of 18 residues. CDR3 coding DNA: TGTGCCAGCAGCCAAGAAAGGGCAGGGGACATCAATGACTATGGCTACACCTTC. Amino acids: CASSQERAGDINDYGYTF.

The chain links TRBV12-3 or TRBV12-4 to TRBJ1-4; no reliable D call. The germline V and J ends were trimmed by 7 bases and 4 bases, with 10 bases remaining between them. This CDR3 spans 13 amino acids. The CDR3 here is CASTLPGNEKLFF. CDR3 DNA sequence: TGTGCCAGCACCTTACCCGGTAATGAAAAACTGTTTTTT.

The chain joins TRBV19 to TRBJ2-3; weak D call: TRBD2 (6 bases). Germline V CDR1 and CDR2: LNHDA, SQIVND (reference sequence). Trimming pared 8 bases from V and 5 bases from J, leaving 11 bases between. The CDR3 covers 12 residues. The CDR3 is CASGPRGDTQYF. The CDR3 DNA is TGTGCCAGTGGACCGCGGGGAGATACGCAGTATTTT.

This clone was observed a single time. The chain joins TRBV30 to TRBJ2-5, with TRBD2 identical over 14 bases. V was pared by 1 base and J by 5 bases, with 3 bases of the junction left unmatched. CDR1 and CDR2 (germline): GTSNPN, SVGIG (reference sequence). The CDR3 runs to 15 residues. The CDR3 DNA sequence: TGTGCCTGGAGTGGACTAGCGGGAGGGCGGGAGACCCAGTACTTC. Its protein product is CAWSGLAGGRETQYF.

The chain uses TRBV3-1 (or the pseudogene TRBV3-2) and TRBJ2-1; no clear D. From germline, CDR1 is LGHDT and CDR2 YNNKEL (reference sequence). Trimming took 2 bases from V and 0 from J, leaving 11 bases between them. The CDR3 loop spans 16 amino acids. The CDR3 DNA reads TGTGCCAGCAGCCAACGAGGCCTAGGCTCCTACAATGAGCAGTTCTTC. This gives the protein CASSQRGLGSYNEQFF.

This clone was found a few times. In nucleotides, the CDR3 is TGTGCCAGCAGCACTCGGGACAAGCCCTACGAGCAGTACTTC. This codes for CASSTRDKPYEQYF. This chain links TRBV11-3 with TRBJ2-7, with D tentatively TRBD1 (6 bases). Germline V gives CDR1 SGHNT, CDR2 YENEEA. V shed 5 bases and J shed 2 bases, with 13 bases lying between them. The CDR3 runs 14 residues.

This chain joins TRBV9 and TRBJ2-3, with 7 bases lining up with TRBD1. The V gene's germline CDR1 is SGDLS and CDR2 YYNGEE. The V segment lost 3 bases and the J segment 0 bases; nucleotides outside the gene matches: 4. The CDR3 consists of 15 residues. The CDR3 here is CASSAPTGSTDTQYF. The CDR3 region has the DNA TGTGCCAGCAGCGCCCCGACAGGGAGCACAGATACGCAGTATTTT.

The CDR3 DNA reads TGTGCCAGCAGCGCCCGGCTCTGGGCAGGCAGTAACTATGGCTACACCTTC. It translates to CASSARLWAGSNYGYTF. The V gene is TRBV9, the J gene TRBJ1-2; no firm D call. Germline CDR1 SGDLS, CDR2 YYNGEE. Trimming stripped 3 bases from V and 1 base from J, with 19 bases between. This CDR3 is built from 17 residues.

As DNA, the CDR3 is TGTGCCAGCAGTGAAAGTTGGAGGGTTAGCACAGATACGCAGTATTTT. It encodes CASSESWRVSTDTQYF. The V and J genes are TRBV2 and TRBJ2-3; possibly TRBD2 for D (6 bases). This CDR3 contains 16 residues. With 2 bases removed from V and 0 bases from J, the gap between germline ends came to 12 bases. Looked up from germline, CDR1 is SNHLY and CDR2 is FYNNEI.

The chain carries TRBV21-1 and TRBJ2-7; TRBD2, as called in the table, went unchecked against the DNA. TRBV21-1 is termed a pseudogene. The CDR3 sequence is 15 residues long. Here the CDR3 DNA reads TGTGCCAGCAACAGACTAGCGGGAGCCTGGAACGAGCAGTACTTC. This codes for CASNRLAGAWNEQYF.

J is TRBJ1-1 and V is TRBV19; D gene uncertain. Germline V gene data show CDR1 as LNHDA and CDR2 as SQIVND (reference sequence). The CDR3 runs 14 residues. V lost 7 bases to trimming and J lost 4 bases, with 16 bases between them. CDR3 sequence (DNA): TGTGCCAGTATCAGTCTGGGAAGCGGCACTGAAGCTTTCTTT. It is translated as CASISLGSGTEAFF.

The chain recombines TRBV28 with TRBJ2-5; no reliable D call. The germline V gene encodes CDR1 MDHEN and CDR2 SYDVKM. V lost 5 bases and J lost 0, with 10 bases in between. CDR3 length: 14 residues. The CDR3 reads CASSDISYQETQYF. Here the CDR3 DNA reads TGTGCCAGCAGTGACATCTCCTACCAAGAGACCCAGTACTTC. The variable domain in full, with the rest retrieved from reference TRBV28 and TRBJ2-5, is DVKVTQSSRYLVKRTGEKVFLECVQDMDHENMFWYRQDPGLGLRLIYFSYDVKMKEKGDIPEGYSVSREKKERFSLILESASTNQTSMYLCASSDISYQETQYFGPGTRLLVL.

The chain combines TRBV9 with TRBJ1-2; 7 bases match TRBD1. This CDR3 spans 15 amino acids. Germline CDR1 reads SGDLS; CDR2 reads YYNGEE. V lost 4 bases, J lost 5 bases, and 11 bases stayed unmatched. CDR3 sequence: CASSTYDRVNYGYTF. The CDR3 DNA reads TGTGCCAGCAGCACCTACGACAGGGTAAATTATGGCTACACCTTC.